This T cell receptor beta chain was retrieved from a study of long-term antiretroviral therapy in people with HIV. On this clone itself: Its antigen is as yet unknown.

Study-level points and caveats: The study collected blood between 2004 and 2017, possibly under older ART regimens. Clones showing expansion before ART dominated the repertoire at all time points.

Samples were assayed with immunoSEQ v3.0 at survey level. Using immunoSEQ multiplex PCR, the repertoire was profiled, and TCRdb retains in-frame clones only, with some absent. The sample has 20,000 to 25,000 clones; less than 85% are singletons. The CDR3 covers 14 residues. Deletions cut 0 bases from V and 4 bases from J, with 10 bases between. Germline CDR1 reads MNHEY; CDR2 reads SMNVEV (reference sequence). The starting material was unsorted PBMCs, obtained approximately 1.8 years before starting antiretroviral therapy. This sequence originates from a woman aged 40-49 years with HIV. The chain recombines TRBV27 with TRBJ2-7; D is undetermined. The chain's CDR3 is CASSLSNSVYEQYF. The CDR3 region has the DNA TGTGCCAGCAGTTTATCGAATTCTGTTTACGAGCAGTACTTC.